This T cell receptor (beta chain) comes out of a study of shared clonotypes between healthy human individuals. TCRdb keeps only in-frame clones here, not all; method: immunoSEQ multiplex PCR. The sample has over 2 million clones, 85% to 95% seen once. CDR3 length equals 19 residues. Germline assignment: CDR1 SGHVS and CDR2 FQNEAQ. Trimming cost V 0 bases and J 3 bases; bases outside gene matches: 12. Material: naive CD4+ T cells from PBMCs. The sample's subset: CD45RA+ positively selected. The genes are TRBV7-8 and TRBJ2-4, with 9 bases matching TRBD1. The TCR sequence derives from a man aged 18 to 35 in good health. Some clones in this sample may be carry-over from other donors' samples. For the CDR3, the DNA is TGTGCCAGCAGCTTAGCCCCCCGGACAGGGGTTGTTGGCAAAAACATTCAGTACTTC. Its protein product is CASSLAPRTGVVGKNIQYF.